This T cell receptor (beta chain) came from a study of beta chain features in type 1 diabetes. A note on this clone: The antigen is not known.

Regarding the study as a whole: A moderate, significant TCRB CDR3 shortening appeared in type 1 diabetes across four CD4+ subsets.

CDR1 and CDR2 from the germline V gene are SGHTA and FQGNSA. This CDR3 spans 16 amino acids. The trim removed 1 base at V and 1 base at J, leaving 3 bases unmatched. Every isolated RNA sample was fully reverse transcribed, so sequencing captured expressed TCRB transcripts. Generated by immunoSEQ multiplex PCR, the TCRdb table keeps only in-frame clones and is missing some. The sample lists about 150,000 clones, about 8.1% seen once, with about 0.6% in the top ten. Sorted populations all exceeded 98% purity. This receptor was identified in a man between 18 and 35 years old in good health. The sample was central memory CD4+ T cells from blood. The chain carries TRBV7-2 and TRBJ2-5; TRBD2 agrees at 10 bases. The CDR3 region has the DNA TGTGCCAGCAGCTTAGGACTAGCGGGCCGCCAAGAGACCCAGTACTTC. Protein: CASSLGLAGRQETQYF.